This T cell receptor (beta chain) originates from a study of blood T cell repertoires in COVID-19. Study information: Researchers got acute and convalescent COVID-19 samples from the United States, Italy and Spain. Sample material is recorded as cDNA or gDNA derived from T cells, B-cell-depleted T cells, or PBMCs.

V was cut by 0 bases and J by 4 bases, with 15 bases left in between. This CDR3 is 16 amino acids long. Germline CDR1 reads LGHNA; CDR2 reads YSLEER. Authors' methods: Amplification of reference gene primers was used by the study to estimate nucleated cell counts. The assay was immunoSEQ multiplex PCR, and TCRdb's table has in-frame clones only and misses some. For V, J and clone size, that table is used; D and trimming come from the DNA. Found here are fewer than 250,000 clones, around four fifths of them singletons; the top ten hold 2.5% to 3%. This sequence was found in a man between 50 and 59 years old with active or convalescent COVID-19. V is TRBV4-3 and J is TRBJ1-2, with D possibly matching TRBD1 (6 bases). The sequencing sample was made of peripheral blood. In DNA form, the CDR3 reads TGCGCCAGCAGCCAAGATACCAGGACAGCACCCTATGGCTACACCTTC. Translated: CASSQDTRTAPYGYTF.